This TCR beta chain derives from a study of cytomegalovirus exposure and HLA in healthy donors. The PCR was carried out with 60 Vbeta primers and 13 Jbeta primers. As originally analysed: In a later analysis, around 11 million of about 80 million unique beta chains occurred in at least two donors. Clones were read by immunoSEQ multiplex PCR, and TCRdb kept only the in-frame ones, dropping some. V and J calls and clone size are given by that table; D and trimming were obtained from the DNA. The repertoire consists of 140,000 to 150,000 clones, with over 70% occurring once and the leading ten covering approximately 6.9%. This clone has a handful of counts. The antigen remains unidentified. Points from the study as a whole: A few of the chains that were CMV-associated were confirmed in vitro to be specific for CMV antigens. It was reported that TCR beta sequences correctly inferred the HLA-A and HLA-B alleles for most subjects.

The TCR was taken from a woman aged 40 to 50 in good health and CMV-seropositive. The sample taken for sequencing was PBMCs.

The CDR3 here is CASSVRDSYTGELFF. CDR3 DNA sequence: TGTGCCAGCAGCGTCCGGGACTCCTACACCGGGGAGCTGTTTTTT. V is TRBV9 and J is TRBJ2-2, with D possibly matching TRBD2 (6 bases). CDR1 is SGDLS, CDR2 YYNGEE, per germline. Trimming cost V 2 bases and J 3 bases, with 11 bases left between them. CDR3 length: 15 residues.